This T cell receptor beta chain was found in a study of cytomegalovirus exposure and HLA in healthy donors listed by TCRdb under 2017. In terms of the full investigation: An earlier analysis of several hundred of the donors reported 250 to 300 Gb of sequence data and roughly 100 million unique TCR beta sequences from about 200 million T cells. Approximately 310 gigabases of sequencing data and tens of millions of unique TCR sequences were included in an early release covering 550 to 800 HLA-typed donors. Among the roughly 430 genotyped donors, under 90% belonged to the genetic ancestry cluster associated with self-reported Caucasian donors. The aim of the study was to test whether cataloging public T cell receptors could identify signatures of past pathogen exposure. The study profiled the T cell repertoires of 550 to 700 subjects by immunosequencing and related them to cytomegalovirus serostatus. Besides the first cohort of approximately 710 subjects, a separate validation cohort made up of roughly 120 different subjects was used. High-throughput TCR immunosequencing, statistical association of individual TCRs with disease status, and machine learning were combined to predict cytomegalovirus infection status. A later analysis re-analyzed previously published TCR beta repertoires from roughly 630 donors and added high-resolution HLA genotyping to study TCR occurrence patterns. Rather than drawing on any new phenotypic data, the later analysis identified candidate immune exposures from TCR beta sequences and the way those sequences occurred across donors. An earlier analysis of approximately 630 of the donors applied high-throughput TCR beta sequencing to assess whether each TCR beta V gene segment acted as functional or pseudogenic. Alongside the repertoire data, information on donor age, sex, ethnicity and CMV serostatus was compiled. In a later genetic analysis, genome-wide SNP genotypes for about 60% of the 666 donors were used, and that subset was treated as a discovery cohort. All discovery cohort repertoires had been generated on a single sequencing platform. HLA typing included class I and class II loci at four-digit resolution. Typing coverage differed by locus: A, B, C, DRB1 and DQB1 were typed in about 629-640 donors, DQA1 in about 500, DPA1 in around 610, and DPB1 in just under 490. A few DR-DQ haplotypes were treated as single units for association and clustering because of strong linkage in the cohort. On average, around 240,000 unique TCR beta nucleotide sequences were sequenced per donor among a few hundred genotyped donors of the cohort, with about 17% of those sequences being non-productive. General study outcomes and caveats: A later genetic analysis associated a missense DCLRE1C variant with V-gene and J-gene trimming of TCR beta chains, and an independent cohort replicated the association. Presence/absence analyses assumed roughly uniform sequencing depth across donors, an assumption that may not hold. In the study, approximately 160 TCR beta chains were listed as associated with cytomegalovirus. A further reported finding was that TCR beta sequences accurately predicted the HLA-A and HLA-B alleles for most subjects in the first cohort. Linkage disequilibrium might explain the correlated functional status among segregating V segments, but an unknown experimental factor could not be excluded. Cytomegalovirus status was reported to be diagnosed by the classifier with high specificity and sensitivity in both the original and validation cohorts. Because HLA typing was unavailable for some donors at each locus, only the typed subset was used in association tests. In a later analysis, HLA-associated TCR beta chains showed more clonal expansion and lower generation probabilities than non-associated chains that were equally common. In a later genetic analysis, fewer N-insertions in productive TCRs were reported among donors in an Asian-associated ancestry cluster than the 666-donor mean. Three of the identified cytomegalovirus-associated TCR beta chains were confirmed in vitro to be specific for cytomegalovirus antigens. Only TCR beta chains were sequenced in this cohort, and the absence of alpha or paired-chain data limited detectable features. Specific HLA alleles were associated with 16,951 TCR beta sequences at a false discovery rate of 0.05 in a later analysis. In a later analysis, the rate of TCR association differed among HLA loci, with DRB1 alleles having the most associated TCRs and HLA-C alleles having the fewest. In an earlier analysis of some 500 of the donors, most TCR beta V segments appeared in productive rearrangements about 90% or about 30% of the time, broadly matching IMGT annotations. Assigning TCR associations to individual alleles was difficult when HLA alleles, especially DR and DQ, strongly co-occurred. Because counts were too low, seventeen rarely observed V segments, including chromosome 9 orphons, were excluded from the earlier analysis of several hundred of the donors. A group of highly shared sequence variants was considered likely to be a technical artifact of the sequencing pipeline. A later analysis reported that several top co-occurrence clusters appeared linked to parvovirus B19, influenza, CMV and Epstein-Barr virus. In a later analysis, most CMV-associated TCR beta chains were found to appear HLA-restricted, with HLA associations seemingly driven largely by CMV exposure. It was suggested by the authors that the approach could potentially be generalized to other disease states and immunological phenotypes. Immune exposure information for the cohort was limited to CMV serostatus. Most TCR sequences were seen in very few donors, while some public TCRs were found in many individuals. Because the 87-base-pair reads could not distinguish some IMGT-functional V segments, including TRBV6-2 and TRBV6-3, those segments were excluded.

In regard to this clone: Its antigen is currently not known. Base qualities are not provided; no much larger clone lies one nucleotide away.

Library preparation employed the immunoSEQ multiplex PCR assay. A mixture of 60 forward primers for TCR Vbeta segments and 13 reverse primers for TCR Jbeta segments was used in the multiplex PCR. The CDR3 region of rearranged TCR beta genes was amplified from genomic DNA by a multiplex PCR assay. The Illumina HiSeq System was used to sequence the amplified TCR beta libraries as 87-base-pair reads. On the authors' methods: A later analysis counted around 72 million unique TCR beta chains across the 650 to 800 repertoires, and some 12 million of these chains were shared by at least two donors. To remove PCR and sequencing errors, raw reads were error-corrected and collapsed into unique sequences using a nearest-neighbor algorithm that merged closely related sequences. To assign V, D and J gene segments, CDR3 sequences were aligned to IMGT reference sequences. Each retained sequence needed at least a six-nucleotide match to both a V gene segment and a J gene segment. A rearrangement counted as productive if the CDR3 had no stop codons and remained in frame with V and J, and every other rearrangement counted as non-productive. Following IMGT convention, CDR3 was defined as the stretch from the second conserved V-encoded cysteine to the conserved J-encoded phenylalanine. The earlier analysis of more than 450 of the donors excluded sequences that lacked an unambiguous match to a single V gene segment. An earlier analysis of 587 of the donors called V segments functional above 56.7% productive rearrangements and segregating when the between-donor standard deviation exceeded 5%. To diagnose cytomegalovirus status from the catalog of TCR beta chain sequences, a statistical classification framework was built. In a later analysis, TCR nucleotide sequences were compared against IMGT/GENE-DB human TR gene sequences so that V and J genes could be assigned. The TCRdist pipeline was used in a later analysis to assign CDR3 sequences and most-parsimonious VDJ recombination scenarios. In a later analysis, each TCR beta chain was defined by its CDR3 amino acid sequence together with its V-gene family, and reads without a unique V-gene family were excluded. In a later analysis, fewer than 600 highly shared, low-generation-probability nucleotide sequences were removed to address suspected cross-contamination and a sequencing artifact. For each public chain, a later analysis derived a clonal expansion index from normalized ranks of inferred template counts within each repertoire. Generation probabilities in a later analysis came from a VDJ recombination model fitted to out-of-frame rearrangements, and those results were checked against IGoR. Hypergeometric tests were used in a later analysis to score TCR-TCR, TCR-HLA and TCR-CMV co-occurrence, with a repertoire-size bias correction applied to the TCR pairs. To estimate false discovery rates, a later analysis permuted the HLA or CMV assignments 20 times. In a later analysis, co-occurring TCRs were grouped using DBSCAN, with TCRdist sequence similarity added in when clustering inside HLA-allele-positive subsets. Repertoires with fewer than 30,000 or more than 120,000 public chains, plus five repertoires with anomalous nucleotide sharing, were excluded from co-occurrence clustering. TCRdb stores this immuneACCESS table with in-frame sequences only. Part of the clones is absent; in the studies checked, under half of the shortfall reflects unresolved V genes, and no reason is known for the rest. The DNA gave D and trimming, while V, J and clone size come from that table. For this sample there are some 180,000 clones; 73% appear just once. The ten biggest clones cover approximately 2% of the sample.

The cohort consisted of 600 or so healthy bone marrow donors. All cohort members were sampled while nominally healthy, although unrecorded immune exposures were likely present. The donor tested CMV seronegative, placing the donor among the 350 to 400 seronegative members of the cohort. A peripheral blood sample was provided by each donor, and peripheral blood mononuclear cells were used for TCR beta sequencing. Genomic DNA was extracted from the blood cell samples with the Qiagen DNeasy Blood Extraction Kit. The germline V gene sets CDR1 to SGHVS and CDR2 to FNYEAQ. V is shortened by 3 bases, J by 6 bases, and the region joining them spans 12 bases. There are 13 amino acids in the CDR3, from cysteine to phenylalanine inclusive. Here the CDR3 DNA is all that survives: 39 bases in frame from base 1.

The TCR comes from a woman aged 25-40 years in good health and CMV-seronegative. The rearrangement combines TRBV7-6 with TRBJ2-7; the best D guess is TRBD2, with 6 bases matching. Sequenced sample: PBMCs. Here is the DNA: TGTGCCAGCAGCTTCGGGGGAGATGCCGAGCAGTACTTC. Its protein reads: CASSFGGDAEQYF.